Following are 2 T cell receptor beta chains from one sample sequenced in a study of T cell responses to AZD1222 COVID-19 vaccine. TCRdb's table, derived via immunoSEQ multiplex PCR, lists solely in-frame clones and lacks some. The table lists about 130,000 clones, about 89% of them singletons. Sequencing used peripheral blood, obtained on day 0 of AZD1222 vaccination. These TCRs come from an adult in good health.

The CDR3 nucleotides read TGTGCCAGCAGTCCTCGTCCCGGGACAGGCTATCGCGAGACCCAGTACTTC. Encoded protein: CASSPRPGTGYRETQYF. The gene calls are TRBV6-6 and TRBJ2-5, with TRBD1 matching over 8 bases. Per the germline V gene, CDR1 is MNHNY and CDR2 is SVGAGI (reference sequence). Losses at the gene ends were 5 bases for V and 5 bases for J; bases not matched to a gene: 16. The CDR3 runs to 17 residues.

This sequence joins TRBV19 and TRBJ2-1; D is unresolved. Germline V lookup: CDR1 LNHDA, CDR2 SQIVND (reference sequence). V lost 1 base and J 7 bases, leaving 11 bases between the germline ends. The CDR3 extends over 14 amino acids. In DNA form, the CDR3 reads TGTGCCAGTAGTATAGGCACAGCGAGGAATGAGCAGTTCTTC. As protein: CASSIGTARNEQFF.